The present TCR beta chain was sequenced within a study of shared clonotypes between healthy human individuals. Study information: For every donor, three CD4 naive, three CD4 memory, two CD8 naive and one CD8 memory plates were used. Study outcomes and limitations: Generation probabilities were higher for clonotypes shared across all four sorted-subset donors than for unshared ones.

The study drew all its donors from Caucasian adults living in Nashville, Tennessee. The CDR3 length is 15 residues. Trimming cost V 0 bases and J 0 bases, with 9 bases left between them. The germline CDR1 and CDR2 sequences are MNHEY and SVGAGI. About 30,000 T cell genomes, or approximately 190 ng DNA, went into the sorted-subset replicate PCRs. Produced via immunoSEQ multiplex PCR; TCRdb's table is partial and in-frame only. The data hold 2 million to 2.5 million clones, with over 85% observed a single time. A word on this clone: No antigen is known for it. This sample also contains other DNA sequences that code for the same CDR3.

This rearrangement joins TRBV6-5 to TRBJ2-7; possibly TRBD2 for D (5 bases). Sequencing was carried out using naive CD4+ T cells from PBMCs. Stated subset: CD45RA+ positively selected. This clonotype was obtained from a young man in good health. Some clones in this sample may be carry-over from other donors' samples. CDR3 DNA sequence: TGTGCCAGCAGTTACTCGACGGGGAGCTCCTACGAGCAGTACTTC. This encodes CASSYSTGSSYEQYF.